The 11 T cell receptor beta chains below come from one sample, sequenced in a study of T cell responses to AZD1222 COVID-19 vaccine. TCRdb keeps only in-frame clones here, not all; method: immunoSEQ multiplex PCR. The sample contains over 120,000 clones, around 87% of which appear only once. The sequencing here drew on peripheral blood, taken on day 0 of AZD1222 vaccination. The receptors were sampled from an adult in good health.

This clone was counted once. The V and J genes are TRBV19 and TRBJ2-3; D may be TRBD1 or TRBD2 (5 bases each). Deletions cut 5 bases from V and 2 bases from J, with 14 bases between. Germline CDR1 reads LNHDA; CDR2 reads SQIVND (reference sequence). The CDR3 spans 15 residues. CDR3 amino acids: CASSAPGTLTDTQYF. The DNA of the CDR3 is TGTGCCAGTAGTGCCCCCGGGACGCTCACAGATACGCAGTATTTT. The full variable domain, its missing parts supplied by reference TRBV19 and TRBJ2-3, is DGGITQSPKYLFRKEGQNVTLSCEQNLNHDAMYWYRQDPGQGLRLIYYSQIVNDFQKGDIAEGYSVSREKKESFPLTVTSAQKNPTAFYLCASSAPGTLTDTQYFGPGTRLTVL.

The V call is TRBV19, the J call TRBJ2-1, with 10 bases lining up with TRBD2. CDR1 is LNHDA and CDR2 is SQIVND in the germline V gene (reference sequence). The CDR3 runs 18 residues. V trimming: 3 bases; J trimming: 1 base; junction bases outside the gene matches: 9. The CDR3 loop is CASSIGSGGDWSYNEQFF. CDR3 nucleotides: TGTGCCAGTAGTATCGGGAGCGGGGGGGATTGGTCCTACAATGAGCAGTTCTTC.

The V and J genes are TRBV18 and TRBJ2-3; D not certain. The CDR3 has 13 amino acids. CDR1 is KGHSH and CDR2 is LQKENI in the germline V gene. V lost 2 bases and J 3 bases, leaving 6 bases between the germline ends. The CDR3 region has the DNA TGTGCCAGCTCACCATCCCAGACAGATACGCAGTATTTT. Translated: CASSPSQTDTQYF.

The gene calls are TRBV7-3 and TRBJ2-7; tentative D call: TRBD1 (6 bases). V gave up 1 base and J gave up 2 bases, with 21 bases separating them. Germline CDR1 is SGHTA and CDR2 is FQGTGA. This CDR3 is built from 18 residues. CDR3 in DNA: TGTGCCAGCAGCTTAAATTCGTTAGGGCAGGGGCCCCCCTACGAGCAGTACTTC. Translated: CASSLNSLGQGPPYEQYF.

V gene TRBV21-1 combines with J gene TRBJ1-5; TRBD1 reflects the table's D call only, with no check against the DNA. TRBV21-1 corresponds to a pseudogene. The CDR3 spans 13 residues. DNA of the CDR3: TGTGCCAGCGGGCAACTGAGTTATCAGCCCCAGCATTTT. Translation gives CASGQLSYQPQHF.

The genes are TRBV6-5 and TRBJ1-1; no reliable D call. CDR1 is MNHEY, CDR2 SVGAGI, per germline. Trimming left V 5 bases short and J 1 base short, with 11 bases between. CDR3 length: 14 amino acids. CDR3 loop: CASSPDLWNTEAFF. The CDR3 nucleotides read TGTGCCAGCAGTCCCGATCTGTGGAACACTGAAGCTTTCTTT.

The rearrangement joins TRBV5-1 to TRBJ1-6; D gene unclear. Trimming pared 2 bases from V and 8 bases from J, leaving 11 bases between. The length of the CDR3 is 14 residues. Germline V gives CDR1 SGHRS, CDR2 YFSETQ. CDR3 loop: CASSLGQDHSPLHF. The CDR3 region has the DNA TGCGCCAGCAGCTTAGGGCAGGATCATTCACCCCTCCACTTT.

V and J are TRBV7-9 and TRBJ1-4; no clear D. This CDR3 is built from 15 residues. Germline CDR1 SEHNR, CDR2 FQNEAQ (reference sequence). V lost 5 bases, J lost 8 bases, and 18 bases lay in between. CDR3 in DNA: TGTGCCAGCAGCCTCCGGGAAGGATCTTACGAAAAACTGTTTTTT. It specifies CASSLREGSYEKLFF.

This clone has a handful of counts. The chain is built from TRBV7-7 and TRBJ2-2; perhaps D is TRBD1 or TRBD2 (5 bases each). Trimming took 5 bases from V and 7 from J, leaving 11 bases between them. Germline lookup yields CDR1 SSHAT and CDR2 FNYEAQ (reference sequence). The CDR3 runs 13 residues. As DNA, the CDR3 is TGTGCCAGCAGCCAGAAGGGGAGCGGGGAGCTGTTTTTT. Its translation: CASSQKGSGELFF.

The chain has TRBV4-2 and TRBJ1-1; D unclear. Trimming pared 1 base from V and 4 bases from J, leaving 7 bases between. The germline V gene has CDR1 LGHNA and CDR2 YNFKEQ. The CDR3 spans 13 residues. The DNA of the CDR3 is TGTGCCAGCAGCCAAGGGTTGGGCACTGAAGCTTTCTTT. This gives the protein CASSQGLGTEAFF.

CDR3 sequence reads: CASSQGYAGTGLYSPLHF. The CDR3 DNA reads as TGTGCCAGCAGCCAGGGCTACGCCGGGACAGGGCTGTATTCACCCCTCCACTTT. This chain connects TRBV3-1 (or the pseudogene TRBV3-2) to TRBJ1-6; 9 bases are a match to TRBD1. Germline values: CDR1 LGHDT, CDR2 YNNKEL (reference sequence). CDR3 length equals 18 residues. V was pared by 3 bases and J by 8 bases, with 14 bases of the junction left unmatched.